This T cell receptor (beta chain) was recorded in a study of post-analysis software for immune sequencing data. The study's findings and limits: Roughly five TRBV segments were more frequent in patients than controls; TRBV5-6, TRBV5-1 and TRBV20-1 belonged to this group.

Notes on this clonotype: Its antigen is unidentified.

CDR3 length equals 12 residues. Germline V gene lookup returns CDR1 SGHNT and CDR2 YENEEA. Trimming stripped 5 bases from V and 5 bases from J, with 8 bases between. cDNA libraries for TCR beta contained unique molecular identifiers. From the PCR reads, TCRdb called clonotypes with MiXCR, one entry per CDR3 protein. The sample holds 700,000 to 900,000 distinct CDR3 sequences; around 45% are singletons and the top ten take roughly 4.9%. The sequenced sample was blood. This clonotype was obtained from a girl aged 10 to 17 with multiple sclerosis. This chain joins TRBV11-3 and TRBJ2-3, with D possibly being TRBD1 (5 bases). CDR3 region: CASSQQEDTQYF. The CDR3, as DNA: TGTGCCAGCAGCCAACAGGAAGATACGCAGTATTTT.